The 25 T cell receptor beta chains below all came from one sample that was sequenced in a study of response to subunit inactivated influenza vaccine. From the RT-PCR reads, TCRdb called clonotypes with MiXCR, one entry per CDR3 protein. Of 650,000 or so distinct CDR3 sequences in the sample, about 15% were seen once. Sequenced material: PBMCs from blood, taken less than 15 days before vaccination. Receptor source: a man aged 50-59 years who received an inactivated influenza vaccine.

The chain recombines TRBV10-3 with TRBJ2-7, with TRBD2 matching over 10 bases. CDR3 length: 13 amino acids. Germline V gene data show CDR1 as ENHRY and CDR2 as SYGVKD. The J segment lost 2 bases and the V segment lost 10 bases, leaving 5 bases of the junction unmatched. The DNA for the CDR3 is TGTGCCACCTCAGCGGGGGGGCCCTACGAGCAGTACTTC. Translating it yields CATSAGGPYEQYF.

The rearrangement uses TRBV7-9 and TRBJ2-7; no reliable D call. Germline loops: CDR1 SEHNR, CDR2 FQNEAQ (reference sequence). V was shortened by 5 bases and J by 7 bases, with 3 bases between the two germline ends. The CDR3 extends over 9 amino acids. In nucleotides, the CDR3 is TGTGCCAGCAGCCCAGAGCAGTACTTC. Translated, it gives CASSPEQYF.

Written as DNA, the CDR3 is TGCAGTGCTAGGATCCCAGCGCCCGGCGATGGCTACACCTTC. Amino acids: CSARIPAPGDGYTF. The chain recombines TRBV20-1 with TRBJ1-2; D gene unclear. CDR1 DFQATT and CDR2 SNEGSKA come from the germline V gene (reference sequence). The CDR3 consists of 14 residues. V lost 3 bases to trimming and J lost 6 bases, with 17 bases between them.

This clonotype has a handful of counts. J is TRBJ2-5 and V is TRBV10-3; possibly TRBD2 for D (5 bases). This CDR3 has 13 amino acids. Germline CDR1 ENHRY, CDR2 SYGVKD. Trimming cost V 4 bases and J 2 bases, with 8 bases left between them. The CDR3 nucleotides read TGTGCCATCAGTGCCAGCGGTCAAGAGACCCAGTACTTC. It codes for CAISASGQETQYF.

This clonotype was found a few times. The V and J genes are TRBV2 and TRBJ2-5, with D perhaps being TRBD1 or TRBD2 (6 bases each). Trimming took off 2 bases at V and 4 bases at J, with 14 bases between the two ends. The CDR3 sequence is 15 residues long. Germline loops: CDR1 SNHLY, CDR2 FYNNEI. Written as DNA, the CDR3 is TGTGCCAGCAGTGAACAGGGCCCGGGGGCAGAGACCCAGTACTTC. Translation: CASSEQGPGAETQYF.

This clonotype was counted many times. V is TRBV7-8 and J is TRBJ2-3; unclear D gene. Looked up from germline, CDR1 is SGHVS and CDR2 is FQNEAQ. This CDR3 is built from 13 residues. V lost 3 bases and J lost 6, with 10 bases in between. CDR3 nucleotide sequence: TGTGCCAGCAGCTTTACAGCCCAGGATACGCAGTATTTT. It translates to CASSFTAQDTQYF.

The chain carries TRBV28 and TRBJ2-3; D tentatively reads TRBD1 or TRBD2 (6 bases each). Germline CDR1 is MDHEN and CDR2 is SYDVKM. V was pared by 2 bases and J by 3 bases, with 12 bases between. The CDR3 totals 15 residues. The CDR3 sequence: CASSLLGAGTDTQYF. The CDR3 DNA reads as TGTGCCAGCAGTTTACTGGGGGCGGGGACAGATACGCAGTATTTT.

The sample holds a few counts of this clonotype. CDR3 nucleotides: TGCAGTGCCGCGCTAGGCAGGGTCAATGAGCAGTTCTTC. Amino acids: CSAALGRVNEQFF. The rearrangement links TRBV20-1 to TRBJ2-1, with TRBD1 as a possible D gene (5 bases). Trimming stripped 6 bases from V and 6 bases from J, with 15 bases between. This CDR3 is 13 amino acids long. In germline, CDR1 is DFQATT, CDR2 SNEGSKA (reference sequence).

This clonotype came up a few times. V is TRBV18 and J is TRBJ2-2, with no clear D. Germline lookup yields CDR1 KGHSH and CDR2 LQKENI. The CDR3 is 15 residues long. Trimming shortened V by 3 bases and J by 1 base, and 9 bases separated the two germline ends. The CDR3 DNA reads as TGTGCCAGCTCACCTGAGCTGCAGAACACCGGGGAGCTGTTTTTT. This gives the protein CASSPELQNTGELFF.

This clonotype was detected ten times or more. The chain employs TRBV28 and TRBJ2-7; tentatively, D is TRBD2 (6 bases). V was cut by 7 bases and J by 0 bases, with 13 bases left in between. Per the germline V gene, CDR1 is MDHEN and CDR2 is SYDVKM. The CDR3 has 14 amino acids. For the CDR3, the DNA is TGTGCCAGCACCTCTCTGGGGGGCTCCTACGAGCAGTACTTC. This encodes CASTSLGGSYEQYF.

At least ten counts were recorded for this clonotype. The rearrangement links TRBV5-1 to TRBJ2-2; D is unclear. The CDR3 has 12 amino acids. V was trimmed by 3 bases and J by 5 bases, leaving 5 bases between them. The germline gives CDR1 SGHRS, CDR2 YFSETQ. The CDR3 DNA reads TGCGCCAGCAGCTGGGTTACCGGGGAGCTGTTTTTT. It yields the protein CASSWVTGELFF.

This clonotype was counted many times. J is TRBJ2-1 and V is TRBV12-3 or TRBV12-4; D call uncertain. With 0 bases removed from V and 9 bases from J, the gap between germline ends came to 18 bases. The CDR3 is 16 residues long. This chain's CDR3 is CASSLASTGGLGEQFF. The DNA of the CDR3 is TGTGCCAGCAGTTTAGCCTCGACTGGCGGTCTAGGTGAGCAGTTCTTC.

CDR3 DNA: TGCGCCAGCAGCCAATGGGGCAGCAACAATGAGCAGTTCTTC. Translating gives CASSQWGSNNEQFF. The chain joins TRBV4-1 to TRBJ2-1; possibly TRBD1 for D (5 bases). The CDR3 has 14 residues. Germline V gives CDR1 MGHRA, CDR2 YSYEKL. The V end was cut by 2 bases, the J end by 5 bases, with 10 bases between.

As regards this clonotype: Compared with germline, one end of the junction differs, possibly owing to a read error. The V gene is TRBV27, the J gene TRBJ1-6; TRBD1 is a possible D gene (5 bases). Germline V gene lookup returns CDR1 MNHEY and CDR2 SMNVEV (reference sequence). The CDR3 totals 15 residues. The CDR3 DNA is TGTGCCTGCAGAACAACAGGCGGTTATAATTCACCCCTCCACTTT. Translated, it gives CACRTTGGYNSPLHF.

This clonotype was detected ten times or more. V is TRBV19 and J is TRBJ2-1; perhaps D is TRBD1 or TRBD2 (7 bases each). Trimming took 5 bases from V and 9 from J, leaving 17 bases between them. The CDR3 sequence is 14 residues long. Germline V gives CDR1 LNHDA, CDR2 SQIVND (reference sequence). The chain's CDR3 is CASSQGEGLGEQFF. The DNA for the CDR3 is TGTGCCAGTAGTCAGGGGGAGGGGTTAGGTGAGCAGTTCTTC.

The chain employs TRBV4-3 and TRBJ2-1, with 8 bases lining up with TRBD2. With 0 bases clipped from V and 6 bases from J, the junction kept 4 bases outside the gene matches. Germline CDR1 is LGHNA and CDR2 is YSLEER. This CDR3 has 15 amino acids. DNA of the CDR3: TGCGCCAGCAGCCAAGATCGGACTAGCACCAATGAGCAGTTCTTC. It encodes CASSQDRTSTNEQFF.

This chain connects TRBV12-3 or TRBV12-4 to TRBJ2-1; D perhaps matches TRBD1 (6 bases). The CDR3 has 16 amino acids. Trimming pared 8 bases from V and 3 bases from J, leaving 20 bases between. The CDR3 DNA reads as TGTGCCAGCTCCCTTGGGGTCAGGACAGTCTACAATGAGCAGTTCTTC. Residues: CASSLGVRTVYNEQFF.

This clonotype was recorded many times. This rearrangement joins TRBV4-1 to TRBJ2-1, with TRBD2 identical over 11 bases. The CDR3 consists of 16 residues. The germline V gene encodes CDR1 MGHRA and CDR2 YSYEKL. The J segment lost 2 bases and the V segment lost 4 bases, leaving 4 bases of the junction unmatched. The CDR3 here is CASSPVAGGPYNEQFF. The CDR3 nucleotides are TGCGCCAGCAGCCCAGTAGCGGGGGGGCCCTACAATGAGCAGTTCTTC.

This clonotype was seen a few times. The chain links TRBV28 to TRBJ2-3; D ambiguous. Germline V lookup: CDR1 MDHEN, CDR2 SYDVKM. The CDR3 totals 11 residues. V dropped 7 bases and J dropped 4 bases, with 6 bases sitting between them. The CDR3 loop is CASIRADTQYF. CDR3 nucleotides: TGTGCCAGCATAAGGGCAGATACGCAGTATTTT.

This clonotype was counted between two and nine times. CDR3 sequence reads: CSVEEGGAASYGYTF. The CDR3, as DNA: TGCAGCGTTGAAGAAGGAGGGGCTGCGAGCTATGGCTACACCTTC. The J gene is TRBJ1-2, the V gene TRBV29-1, with TRBD1 as a possible D gene (5 bases). Germline V lookup: CDR1 SQVTM, CDR2 ANQGSEA. Trimming removed 0 bases at V and 4 bases at J, with 15 bases between. This CDR3 has 15 amino acids.

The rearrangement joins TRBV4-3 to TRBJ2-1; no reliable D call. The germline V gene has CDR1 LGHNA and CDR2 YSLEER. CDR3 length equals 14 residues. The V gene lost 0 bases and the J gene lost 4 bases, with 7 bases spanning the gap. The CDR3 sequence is CASSQELGYNEQFF. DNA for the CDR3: TGCGCCAGCAGCCAAGAGTTGGGGTACAATGAGCAGTTCTTC.

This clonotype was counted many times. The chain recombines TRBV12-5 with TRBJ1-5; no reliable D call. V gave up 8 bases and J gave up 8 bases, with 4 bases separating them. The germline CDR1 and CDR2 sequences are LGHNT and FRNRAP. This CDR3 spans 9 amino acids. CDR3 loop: CASLEPQHF. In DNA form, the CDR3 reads TGTGCTAGTCTCGAGCCCCAGCATTTT.

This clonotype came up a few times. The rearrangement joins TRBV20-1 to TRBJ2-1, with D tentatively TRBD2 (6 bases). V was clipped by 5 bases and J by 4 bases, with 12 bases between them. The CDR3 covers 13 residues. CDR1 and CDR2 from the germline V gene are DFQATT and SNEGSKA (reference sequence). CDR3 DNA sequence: TGCAGTGCTCCCCCGGGGGAATACAATGAGCAGTTCTTC. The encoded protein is CSAPPGEYNEQFF.

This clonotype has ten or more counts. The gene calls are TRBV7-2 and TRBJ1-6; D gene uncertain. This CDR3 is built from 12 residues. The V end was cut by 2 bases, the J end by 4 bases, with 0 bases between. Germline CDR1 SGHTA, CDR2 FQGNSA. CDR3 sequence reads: CASSLYNSPLHF. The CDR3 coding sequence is TGTGCCAGCAGCTTATATAATTCACCCCTCCACTTT.

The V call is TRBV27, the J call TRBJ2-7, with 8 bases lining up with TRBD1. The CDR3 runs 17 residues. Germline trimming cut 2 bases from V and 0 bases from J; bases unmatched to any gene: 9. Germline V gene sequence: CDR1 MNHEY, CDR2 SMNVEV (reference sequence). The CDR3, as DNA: TGTGCCAGCAGTTTAGGTCCCCCGGACAGGGCCTCCTACGAGCAGTACTTC. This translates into CASSLGPPDRASYEQYF.